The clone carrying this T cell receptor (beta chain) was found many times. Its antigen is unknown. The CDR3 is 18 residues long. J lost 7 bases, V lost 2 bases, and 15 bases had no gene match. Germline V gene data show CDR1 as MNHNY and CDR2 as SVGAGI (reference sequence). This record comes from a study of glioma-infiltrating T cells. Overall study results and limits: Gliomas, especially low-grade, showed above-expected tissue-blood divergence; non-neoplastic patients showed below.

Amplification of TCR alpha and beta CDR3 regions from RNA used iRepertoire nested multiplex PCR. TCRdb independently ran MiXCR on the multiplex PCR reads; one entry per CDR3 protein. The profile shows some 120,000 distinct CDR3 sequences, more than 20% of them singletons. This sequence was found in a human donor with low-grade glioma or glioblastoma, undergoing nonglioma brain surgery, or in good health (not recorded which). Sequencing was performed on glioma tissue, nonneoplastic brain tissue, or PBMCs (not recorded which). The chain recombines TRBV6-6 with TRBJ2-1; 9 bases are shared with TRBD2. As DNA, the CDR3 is TGTGCCAGCAGTTACCGAGCGTTAAGTAGCGGGAGTCGTAATGAGCAGTTCTTC. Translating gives CASSYRALSSGSRNEQFF.